This T cell receptor beta chain was found in a study of CXCR3-negative and CXCR3-positive naive CD8 T cells. Germline values: CDR1 SNHLY, CDR2 FYNNEI. This CDR3 is 15 amino acids long. Libraries were UMI-labeled 5' RACE TRB cDNA. Following a re-call of the 5' RACE reads, TCRdb has one entry per CDR3 protein and lacks DNA. This sample contains 100,000 or so distinct CDR3 sequences. The sequence came from a human donor in good health. Some clones in this sample may be carry-over from other donors' samples. The source material was naive CXCR3- CD8+ T cells from blood. Subset reported: CD45RO-CCR7+CD27+CD95- naive CD8+ T cells lacking CXCR3 (TNR3-). The rearrangement links TRBV2 to TRBJ1-4; TCRdb returns TRBD1, unconfirmable since there is no DNA. The CDR3 spells CASSEGGWSNEKLFF. Supplemented by reference TRBV2 and TRBJ1-4, the full variable domain reads EPEVTQTPSHQVTQMGQEVILRCVPISNHLYFYWYRQILGQKVEFLVSFYNNEISEKSEIFDDQFSVERPDGSNFTLKIRSTKLEDSAMYFCASSEGGWSNEKLFFGSGTQLSVL.